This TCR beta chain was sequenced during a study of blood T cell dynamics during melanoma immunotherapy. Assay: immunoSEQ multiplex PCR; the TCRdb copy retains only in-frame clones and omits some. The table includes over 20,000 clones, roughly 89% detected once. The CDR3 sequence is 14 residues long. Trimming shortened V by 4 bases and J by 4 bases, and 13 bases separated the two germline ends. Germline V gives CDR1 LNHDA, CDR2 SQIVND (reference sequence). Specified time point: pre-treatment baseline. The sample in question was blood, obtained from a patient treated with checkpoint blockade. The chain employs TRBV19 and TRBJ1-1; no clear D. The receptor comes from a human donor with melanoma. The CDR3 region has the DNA TGTGCCAGTAGTAAGTTGGACGGATCCACTGAAGCTTTCTTT. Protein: CASSKLDGSTEAFF.